This TCR beta chain is drawn from a study of cytomegalovirus exposure and HLA in healthy donors. Study findings and constraints: In a later analysis, at a false discovery rate of 0.05, under 20,000 TCR beta sequences matched HLA alleles. Only CMV serostatus was available as immune exposure information. Some TCR beta chains (roughly 160 of them) were listed as cytomegalovirus-associated.

Comments on this clone: Its matching antigen is unknown.

The PCR had 60 Vbeta and 13 Jbeta primers. Data came from immunoSEQ multiplex PCR; TCRdb stores just in-frame clones and leaves some out. The repertoire includes around 94,000 clones, 70% to 90% of them detected once, and approximately 2.4% sits in the top ten. With V trimmed by 5 bases and J by 5 bases, 8 bases remained unmatched. This CDR3 contains 14 residues. Germline V gene data show CDR1 as SNHLY and CDR2 as FYNNEI. Sequencing was performed on PBMCs. The TCR sequence derives from a man in his forties or fifties in good health and CMV-seronegative. The chain joins TRBV2 to TRBJ1-2; TRBD1 agrees at 7 bases. CDR3 nucleotides: TGTGCCAGCAGTAGGGACAGTGTGTCGTATGGCTACACCTTC. It specifies CASSRDSVSYGYTF.